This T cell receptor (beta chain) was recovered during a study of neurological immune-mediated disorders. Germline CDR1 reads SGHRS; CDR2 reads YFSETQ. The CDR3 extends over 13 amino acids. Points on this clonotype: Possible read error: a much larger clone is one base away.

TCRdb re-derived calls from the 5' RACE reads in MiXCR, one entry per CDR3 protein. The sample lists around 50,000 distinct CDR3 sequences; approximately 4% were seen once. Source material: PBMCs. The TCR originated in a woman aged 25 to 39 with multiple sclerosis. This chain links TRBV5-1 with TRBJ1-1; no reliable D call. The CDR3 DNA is TGCTCCAGCAGCGGTGGCCTAAACACTGAAGCTTTCTTT. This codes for CSSSGGLNTEAFF.